These 17 T cell receptor beta chains originate from one sample sequenced in a study of control samples from healthy donors and cancer patients. Clones were sequenced by immunoSEQ multiplex PCR, and TCRdb holds only the in-frame ones, with some missing. The sample holds under 75,000 clones, approximately 85% seen once. Sample: blood. Receptor source: a man aged 35-49 years in good health.

The chain uses TRBV28 and TRBJ1-4, with D perhaps matching TRBD1 (5 bases). V was pared by 5 bases and J by 1 base, with 20 bases between. The CDR3 has 18 amino acids. Germline values: CDR1 MDHEN, CDR2 SYDVKM. Written as DNA, the CDR3 is TGTGCCAGCAGTCTCATGGGGGGTGCGTTCGTAACTAATGAAAAACTGTTTTTT. Translated, it gives CASSLMGGAFVTNEKLFF.

This chain uses TRBV30 with TRBJ1-6; D gene unclear. V dropped 3 bases and J dropped 4 bases, with 10 bases sitting between them. Germline CDR1 GTSNPN, CDR2 SVGIG (reference sequence). The CDR3 is 14 residues long. The CDR3 DNA follows: TGTGCCTGGAGCCTTGGGAATTATAATTCACCCCTCCACTTT. This codes for CAWSLGNYNSPLHF.

The chain is built from TRBV5-1 and TRBJ2-2, with TRBD2 matching over 7 bases. The germline gives CDR1 SGHRS, CDR2 YFSETQ. CDR3 length equals 16 residues. V lost 2 bases to trimming and J lost 5 bases; unmatched junction nucleotides: 9. CDR3: CASSFSGREGTGELFF. CDR3 DNA: TGCGCCAGCAGCTTTAGTGGGAGGGAAGGAACCGGGGAGCTGTTTTTT.

J is TRBJ1-5 and V is TRBV7-2; no clear D. This CDR3 spans 17 amino acids. Germline-derived CDR1 and CDR2 are SGHTA and FQGNSA. V lost 7 bases, J lost 0 bases, and 19 bases lay in between. The CDR3 loop reads CASTSPNSRYSNQPQHF. The CDR3, as DNA: TGTGCCAGCACCTCCCCCAACAGCCGATATAGCAATCAGCCCCAGCATTTT. The full variable domain, rest sourced from reference TRBV7-2 and TRBJ1-5, is GAGVSQSPSNKVTEKGKDVELRCDPISGHTALYWYRQSLGQGLEFLIYFQGNSAPDKSGLPSDRFSAERTGGSVSTLTIQRTQQEDSAVYLCASTSPNSRYSNQPQHFGDGTRLSIL.

The rearrangement uses TRBV6-5 and TRBJ2-5; D is ambiguous. Trimming left V 6 bases short and J 0 bases short, with 2 bases between. From germline, CDR1 is MNHEY and CDR2 SVGAGI. The CDR3 has 11 residues. DNA for the CDR3: TGTGCCAGCAGGAACCAAGAGACCCAGTACTTC. Its translation: CASRNQETQYF.

V is TRBV15 and J is TRBJ1-6, with D maybe TRBD1 (6 bases). Trimming pared 7 bases from V and 1 base from J, leaving 14 bases between. The length of the CDR3 is 16 residues. Germline assignment: CDR1 LNHNV and CDR2 YYDKDF (reference sequence). The chain's CDR3 is CATKPMTGSYNSPLHF. The CDR3 DNA follows: TGTGCCACCAAACCTATGACAGGATCCTATAATTCACCCCTCCACTTT.

The gene calls are TRBV19 and TRBJ2-7, with D tentatively TRBD1 (5 bases). The CDR3 consists of 13 residues. CDR1 and CDR2 from the germline V gene are LNHDA and SQIVND (reference sequence). With 5 bases removed from V and 2 bases from J, the gap between germline ends came to 10 bases. CDR3 residues: CASSFDRTYEQYF. CDR3 bases: TGTGCCAGTAGTTTCGACAGAACCTACGAGCAGTACTTC.

This sequence joins TRBV4-1 and TRBJ2-7, with 8 bases aligning to TRBD1. This CDR3 is 16 amino acids long. Germline CDR1 is MGHRA and CDR2 is YSYEKL. With 1 base clipped from V and 1 base from J, the junction kept 6 bases outside the gene matches. CDR3 in DNA: TGCGCCAGCAGCCAAGGAGCGGACAGGGTGTCCTACGAGCAGTACTTC. It codes for CASSQGADRVSYEQYF.

The V call is TRBV7-2, the J call TRBJ1-2; 7 bases are shared with TRBD1. The CDR3 covers 15 residues. The trim removed 2 bases at V and 5 bases at J, leaving 8 bases unmatched. Germline CDR1 SGHTA, CDR2 FQGNSA. The CDR3 DNA follows: TGTGCCAGCAGCTTATCAGCAGGGGGAAAGTATGGCTACACCTTC. Translation gives CASSLSAGGKYGYTF.

The genes are TRBV5-4 and TRBJ1-3; the D is unclear. The V end was cut by 4 bases, the J end by 0 bases, with 11 bases between. CDR1 SGHNT and CDR2 YYREEE come from the germline V gene (reference sequence). The CDR3 runs to 15 residues. CDR3 region: CASSLGQRSGNTIYF. The CDR3 coding sequence is TGTGCCAGCAGCCTAGGGCAGCGCTCTGGAAACACCATATATTTT.

The J gene is TRBJ1-2, the V gene TRBV4-1, with TRBD1 matching over 7 bases. From germline, CDR1 is MGHRA and CDR2 YSYEKL. Trimming at V came to 4 bases and at J to 4 bases, leaving 6 bases not matched to a gene. The CDR3 contains 14 residues. As DNA, the CDR3 is TGCGCCAGCAGCCGAGGACAGGCGACCTATGGCTACACCTTC. This codes for CASSRGQATYGYTF.

The V and J genes are TRBV5-1 and TRBJ2-6; no clear D gene. Germline V gene data show CDR1 as SGHRS and CDR2 as YFSETQ. V was trimmed by 4 bases and J by 0 bases, leaving 5 bases between them. CDR3 length: 14 residues. CDR3 in amino acids: CASSQNSGANVLTF. CDR3 in DNA: TGCGCCAGCAGCCAGAACTCTGGGGCCAACGTCCTGACTTTC.

By frequency in the sample, this clone is medium-sized. The V call is TRBV6-6, the J call TRBJ2-1; 13 bases match TRBD2. From germline, CDR1 is MNHNY and CDR2 SVGAGI (reference sequence). The CDR3 has 16 amino acids. V lost 2 bases to trimming and J lost 4 bases; unmatched junction nucleotides: 2. The CDR3 region has the DNA TGTGCCAGCAGTTACCCACTAGCGGGAGGGTACAATGAGCAGTTCTTC. Translating it yields CASSYPLAGGYNEQFF.

The rearrangement joins TRBV10-3 to TRBJ1-1, with D unclear. This CDR3 has 14 amino acids. CDR1 is ENHRY, CDR2 SYGVKD, per germline. V was trimmed by 11 bases and J by 4 bases, leaving 20 bases between them. CDR3 in DNA: TGTGCCTCTCGGCAGGCGCGGGAGGGCACTGAAGCTTTCTTT. Protein sequence: CASRQAREGTEAFF.

The V and J genes are TRBV6-2 or TRBV6-3 and TRBJ2-6; 15 positions match TRBD2. V was clipped by 4 bases and J by 4 bases; unmatched bases: 5. CDR1 and CDR2 (germline): MNHEY, SVGEGT. This CDR3 comprises 18 residues. The CDR3, as DNA: TGTGCCAGCAGTTTCGGGACTAGCGGGAGGAGGGGGGCCAACGTCCTGACTTTC. Its protein is CASSFGTSGRRGANVLTF.

This sequence joins TRBV5-1 and TRBJ2-5; unclear D gene. The V gene lost 0 bases and the J gene lost 5 bases, with 8 bases spanning the gap. This CDR3 has 13 residues. In germline, CDR1 is SGHRS, CDR2 YFSETQ. DNA of the CDR3: TGCGCCAGCAGCTTGGAAGGTGGGGAGACCCAGTACTTC. Encoded protein: CASSLEGGETQYF. Full variable domain (rest looked up from reference TRBV5-1 and TRBJ2-5): KAGVTQTPRYLIKTRGQQVTLSCSPISGHRSVSWYQQTPGQGLQFLFEYFSETQRNKGNFPGRFSGRQFSNSRSEMNVSTLELGDSALYLCASSLEGGETQYFGPGTRLLVL.

The table lists this clone with a count of one. This sequence joins TRBV6-2 or TRBV6-3 and TRBJ2-1; 8 bases match TRBD2. Germline V gives CDR1 MNHEY, CDR2 SVGEGT. Unmatched junction bases numbered 3, after V lost 5 bases and J lost 0 bases. This CDR3 region has 15 residues. CDR3 loop: CASSQSGSSYNEQFF. The CDR3 DNA follows: TGTGCCAGCAGTCAGAGCGGGAGCTCCTACAATGAGCAGTTCTTC.